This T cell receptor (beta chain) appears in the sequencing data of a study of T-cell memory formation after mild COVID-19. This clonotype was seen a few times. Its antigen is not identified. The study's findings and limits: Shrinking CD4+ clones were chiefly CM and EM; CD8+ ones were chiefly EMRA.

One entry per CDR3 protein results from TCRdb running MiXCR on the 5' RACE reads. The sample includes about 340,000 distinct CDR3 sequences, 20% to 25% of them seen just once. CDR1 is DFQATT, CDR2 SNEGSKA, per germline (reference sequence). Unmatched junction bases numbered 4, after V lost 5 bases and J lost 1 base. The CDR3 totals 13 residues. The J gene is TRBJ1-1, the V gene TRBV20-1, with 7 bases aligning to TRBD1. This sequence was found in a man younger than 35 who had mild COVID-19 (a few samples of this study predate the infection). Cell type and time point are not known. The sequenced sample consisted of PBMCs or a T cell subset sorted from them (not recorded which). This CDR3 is CSAVRGTNTEAFF. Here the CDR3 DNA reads TGCAGTGCTGTCAGGGGGACGAACACTGAAGCTTTCTTT.